The source of this T cell receptor (beta chain) is a study of blood T cell repertoires in COVID-19. Background on the study: Samples representing acute and convalescent COVID-19 were sourced from the United States, Italy and Spain. PBMCs, B-cell-depleted T cells, or T cells were the source of the cDNA or gDNA that made up the material.

Germline V gene data show CDR1 as WSHSY and CDR2 as SAAADI. V lost 5 bases to trimming and J lost 4 bases, with 11 bases between them. The CDR3 runs to 13 residues. Authors' analysis steps: Amplification with reference gene primers provided the estimates of nucleated cell counts. Produced via immunoSEQ multiplex PCR; TCRdb's table is partial and in-frame only. V, J and clone size are taken as reported in that table, and D and trimming were inferred from the DNA itself. The table shows over 150,000 clones, with approximately 79% occurring only once. The material sequenced was peripheral blood. The J gene is TRBJ1-1, the V gene TRBV10-2; tentatively, D is TRBD1 (6 bases). The source is a woman in her forties or fifties with acute or convalescent COVID-19. CDR3 bases: TGCGCCAGCAGTCCCTACAGGGCCACTGAAGCTTTCTTT. Protein sequence: CASSPYRATEAFF.